Presented here are 21 T cell receptor beta chains from one specimen sequenced in a study of OX40 agonist ivuxolimab in advanced cancers. Only in-frame clones appear in the TCRdb table, and some are missing; sequencing was by immunoSEQ multiplex PCR. The sample contains over 70,000 clones, 85% to 95% of which appear only once. This specimen was CD4+ or CD8+ T cells sorted from blood, taken in a trial of the OX40 agonist ivuxolimab. The receptor set was obtained from an adult with an advanced solid tumor such as melanoma, head and neck, liver or kidney cancer.

The chain recombines TRBV4-3 with TRBJ1-1; no definite D call. This CDR3 spans 15 amino acids. In germline, CDR1 is LGHNA, CDR2 YSLEER. Between the trimmed V and J ends, which lost 0 bases and 1 base, there was a span of 9 bases. The CDR3: CASSQDGQTNTEAFF. CDR3 coding DNA: TGCGCCAGCAGCCAAGATGGGCAAACGAACACTGAAGCTTTCTTT.

V and J are TRBV7-9 and TRBJ2-3, with D perhaps TRBD2 (5 bases). V was pared by 5 bases and J by 0 bases, with 15 bases between. The CDR3 covers 16 residues. The germline V gene encodes CDR1 SEHNR and CDR2 FQNEAQ (reference sequence). The CDR3 loop reads CASSRTSGRSTDTQYF. CDR3 DNA: TGTGCCAGCAGCCGTACAAGCGGCCGTAGCACAGATACGCAGTATTTT.

This clone has only one observation. The CDR3 sequence: CASSLGGQGPNTGELFF. The CDR3 bases are TGTGCCAGCAGCTTAGGCGGGCAGGGACCGAACACCGGGGAGCTGTTTTTT. The chain employs TRBV11-2 and TRBJ2-2; D tentatively reads TRBD1 or TRBD2 (5 bases each). V was clipped by 1 base and J by 0 bases, with 12 bases between them. The CDR3 covers 17 residues. Germline V CDR1 and CDR2: SGHAT, FQNNGV.

The chain links TRBV5-8 to TRBJ2-3, with TRBD2 as a possible D gene (6 bases). Germline CDR1 reads SGHTS; CDR2 reads YDEGEE. The CDR3 has 14 amino acids. The V and J ends lost 4 bases and 3 bases respectively, with 12 bases between them. The CDR3 spells CASSPGTVTDTQYF. The CDR3 DNA follows: TGTGCCAGCAGCCCCGGGACTGTTACAGATACGCAGTATTTT.

The rearrangement joins TRBV9 to TRBJ2-7; 8 bases are shared with TRBD2. V dropped 0 bases and J dropped 4; count of bases not matched to a gene: 6. Germline lookup yields CDR1 SGDLS and CDR2 YYNGEE. The CDR3 sequence is 15 residues long. CDR3 nucleotide sequence: TGTGCCAGCAGCGTAGACGGGGGGGCCCAGTACGAGCAGTACTTC. It encodes CASSVDGGAQYEQYF.

The CDR3 sequence is CASSLDRGAEAFF. The CDR3, as DNA: TGTGCCAGCAGCTTGGACAGGGGAGCTGAAGCTTTCTTT. V and J are TRBV7-6 and TRBJ1-1, with 9 bases aligning to TRBD1. J gave up 6 bases and V 3 bases, and 2 bases lay outside the gene matches. This CDR3 has 13 residues. CDR1 and CDR2 (germline): SGHVS, FNYEAQ.

The chain is built from TRBV19 and TRBJ2-2; D might be TRBD1 or TRBD2, each matching 5 bases. CDR1 is LNHDA and CDR2 is SQIVND in the germline V gene (reference sequence). CDR3 length: 14 residues. Trimming took off 6 bases at V and 7 bases at J, with 15 bases between the two ends. This CDR3 reads CASRPDPRGGELFF. For the CDR3, the DNA is TGTGCCAGTAGACCGGACCCGAGGGGCGGGGAGCTGTTTTTT.

The CDR3 sequence is CASSEPATSGTGTGELFF. The DNA for the CDR3 is TGCGCCAGCAGTGAGCCTGCGACTAGCGGGACAGGTACCGGGGAGCTGTTTTTT. The rearrangement links TRBV10-1 to TRBJ2-2, with 11 positions matching TRBD2. Germline CDR1 is WNHNN and CDR2 is SYGVQD (reference sequence). V shed 2 bases, J shed 5 bases, and the junction held 10 bases outside the gene matches. The CDR3 is 18 amino acids.

The chain links TRBV29-1 to TRBJ2-7; D could derive from TRBD1 or TRBD2 (6 bases each). This CDR3 spans 13 amino acids. Germline lookup yields CDR1 SQVTM and CDR2 ANQGSEA. V was shortened by 5 bases and J by 2 bases, with 13 bases between the two germline ends. This CDR3 is CSVLGGSPYEQYF. The DNA for the CDR3 is TGCAGCGTTTTAGGGGGGTCCCCCTACGAGCAGTACTTC.

The chain combines TRBV7-9 with TRBJ2-5; 8 bases agree with TRBD1. This CDR3 spans 15 amino acids. Germline loops: CDR1 SEHNR, CDR2 FQNEAQ (reference sequence). Trimming at V came to 1 base and at J to 1 base, leaving 2 bases not matched to a gene. CDR3 sequence reads: CASSLVGTGQETQYF. CDR3 sequence (DNA): TGTGCCAGCAGCTTAGTGGGGACAGGCCAAGAGACCCAGTACTTC. Full variable domain (remainder filled in from reference TRBV7-9 and TRBJ2-5): DTGVSQNPRHKITKRGQNVTFRCDPISEHNRLYWYRQTLGQGPEFLTYFQNEAQLEKSRLLSDRFSAERPKGSFSTLEIQRTEQGDSAMYLCASSLVGTGQETQYFGPGTRLLVL.

The sample holds one count of this clone. The CDR3 DNA follows: TGCAGCGTTGTAGGGGGCCAGAGCACTGAAGCTTTCTTT. Translated: CSVVGGQSTEAFF. The chain employs TRBV29-1 and TRBJ1-1; 7 bases line up with TRBD1. The junction had 6 bases not matched to a gene; V was cut back by 4 bases and J by 4 bases. This CDR3 region has 13 residues. Germline-derived CDR1 and CDR2 are SQVTM and ANQGSEA.

The CDR3 loop reads CASSRLGGRTYEQYF. CDR3 coding DNA: TGTGCCAGCAGCCGCCTGGGGGGACGTACCTACGAGCAGTACTTC. V and J are TRBV11-2 and TRBJ2-7; possible D gene TRBD2, 6 bases. Germline CDR1 SGHAT, CDR2 FQNNGV. The CDR3 runs to 15 residues. Trimming removed 5 bases at V and 2 bases at J, with 16 bases between. Full variable domain (missing parts from reference TRBV11-2 and TRBJ2-7): EAGVAQSPRYKIIEKRQSVAFWCNPISGHATLYWYQQILGQGPKLLIQFQNNGVVDDSQLPKDRFSAERLKGVDSTLKIQPAKLEDSAVYLCASSRLGGRTYEQYFGPGTRLTVT.

The rearrangement links TRBV7-2 to TRBJ2-7, with 10 bases identical to TRBD1. The J segment lost 6 bases and the V segment lost 1 base, leaving 15 bases of the junction unmatched. The CDR3 covers 18 residues. Germline CDR1 is SGHTA and CDR2 is FQGNSA. In DNA form, the CDR3 reads TGTGCCAGCAGCTTAGTTTCGGAAACCGGGACAGGGGTCGGCGAGCAGTACTTC. It encodes CASSLVSETGTGVGEQYF.

The V and J genes are TRBV6-4 and TRBJ2-3; 7 bases agree with TRBD2. The CDR3 length is 15 residues. The V gene's germline CDR1 is MRHNA and CDR2 SNTAGT. With V trimmed by 1 base and J by 0 bases, 1 base remained unmatched. The CDR3 protein is CASSDYSGSTDTQYF. As DNA, the CDR3 is TGTGCCAGCAGTGACTATAGCGGGAGCACAGATACGCAGTATTTT.

The chain combines TRBV28 with TRBJ2-7, with TRBD2 matching 8 bases. The CDR3 spans 16 residues. V was pared by 2 bases and J by 2 bases, with 8 bases of the junction left unmatched. Germline CDR1 is MDHEN and CDR2 is SYDVKM. For the CDR3, the DNA is TGTGCCAGCAGTTTACCCACTAGCGGCGTAACCTACGAGCAGTACTTC. Translation gives CASSLPTSGVTYEQYF.

The V call is TRBV6-5, the J call TRBJ1-2; D is unclear. The CDR3 is made up of 12 amino acids. Germline values: CDR1 MNHEY, CDR2 SVGAGI. Trimming removed 2 bases from V and 8 bases from J, with 9 bases in between. CDR3 loop: CASSYPTGGYTF. The CDR3 DNA is TGTGCCAGCAGTTACCCGACGGGGGGCTACACCTTC.

The rearrangement uses TRBV7-9 and TRBJ2-7; 8 bases are shared with TRBD1. The CDR3 has 15 residues. The V gene end was trimmed by 2 bases and the J gene end by 6 bases; junction bases not matched to a gene: 9. Germline V lookup: CDR1 SEHNR, CDR2 FQNEAQ (reference sequence). CDR3 coding DNA: TGTGCCAGCAGCTTAAGGGGGCAGGGGGCGGGCGAGCAGTACTTC. Its protein product is CASSLRGQGAGEQYF.

This clone has only one observation. This sequence joins TRBV6-5 and TRBJ2-7; TRBD2 matches 9 bases. This CDR3 region has 16 residues. The germline V gene has CDR1 MNHEY and CDR2 SVGAGI. The trim removed 2 bases at V and 2 bases at J, leaving 7 bases unmatched. The CDR3: CASSYTVAGGPYEQYF. The CDR3 nucleotides read TGTGCCAGCAGTTACACTGTGGCGGGAGGGCCCTACGAGCAGTACTTC.

For the CDR3, the DNA is TGTGCCAGCACCGACGAGCGGGGACTAGCTTTCACAGATACGCAGTATTTT. This translates into CASTDERGLAFTDTQYF. This sequence joins TRBV27 and TRBJ2-3; 9 nucleotides align to TRBD2. The V gene end was trimmed by 7 bases and the J gene end by 2 bases; junction bases not matched to a gene: 13. Germline lookup yields CDR1 MNHEY and CDR2 SMNVEV (reference sequence). This CDR3 spans 17 amino acids.

This chain links TRBV5-1 with TRBJ2-7, with 8 nucleotides matching TRBD2. The CDR3 runs to 22 residues. The V segment lost 4 bases and the J segment 3 bases; nucleotides outside the gene matches: 30. CDR1 and CDR2 from the germline V gene are SGHRS and YFSETQ. The CDR3 sequence is CASSPPAPGGEDRDPIYYEQYF. CDR3 nucleotides: TGCGCCAGCAGCCCACCGGCCCCCGGGGGGGAGGACCGGGACCCTATATACTACGAGCAGTACTTC.

This chain links TRBV19 with TRBJ1-1; 8 bases line up with TRBD1. V lost 11 bases and J lost 5; bases outside the gene matches: 7. The CDR3 consists of 12 residues. The germline gives CDR1 LNHDA, CDR2 SQIVND (reference sequence). CDR3 amino acids: CAAQGARTEAFF. CDR3 DNA: TGTGCCGCCCAGGGGGCGCGGACTGAAGCTTTCTTT.